A selection of T cell receptor beta chains follows, all from one sample in a study of patients and donors after allogeneic stem cell transplantation. TCRdb ran MiXCR on the RT-PCR reads and lists one entry per CDR3 protein. The table lists 800,000 to 1,000,000 distinct CDR3 sequences, roughly 18% of them singletons. The sample taken for sequencing was blood, either unsorted or a sorted T cell fraction (not recorded which). These receptors all come from a human donor who was either an allogeneic HSCT recipient or a stem cell or donor lymphocyte infusion donor (not recorded which). It is not recorded whose cells these are; they may come from a transplant donor. Both conserved end residues are part of each CDR3. A D gene is named only where the DNA matches it firmly. Size values are once, few and many counts, or a class for expanded clones, and some rows have none.

CDR3: CASSLQGITGELFF
DNA: TGTGCCAGCAGCTTACAGGGTATCACCGGGGAGCTGTTTTTT
D: .
V: TRBV7-9
size: few
J: TRBJ2-2

CDR3: CASRLNRGVTNTEAFF
DNA: TGTGCCAGCAGGCTGAATCGGGGGGTAACGAACACTGAAGCTTTCTTT
D: .
V: TRBV27
size: few
J: TRBJ1-1

CDR3: CASSPHLASTDTQYF
DNA: TGTGCCAGCAGCCCTCACTTGGCTAGCACAGATACGCAGTATTTT
D: .
V: TRBV7-8
size: few
J: TRBJ2-3

CDR3: CASSLAILGDREASNYGYTF
DNA: TGTGCCAGCAGCTTAGCTATTCTCGGGGACAGGGAGGCTTCTAACTATGGCTACACCTTC
D: TRBD1
V: TRBV7-2
size: few
J: TRBJ1-2

CDR3: CASSWGPSGGIGSYEQYF
DNA: TGCGCCAGCAGCTGGGGTCCCAGCGGGGGGATTGGGTCCTACGAGCAGTACTTC
D: TRBD2
V: TRBV5-1
size: few
J: TRBJ2-7

CDR3: CASSSRRGRGGYEQYF
DNA: TGTGCCAGCAGTTCCCGGAGGGGTCGGGGTGGGTACGAGCAGTACTTC
D: .
V: TRBV12-3/TRBV12-4
size: .
J: TRBJ2-7

CDR3: CASSTGELTEAFF
DNA: TGCGCCAGCAGCACAGGGGAATTGACTGAAGCTTTCTTT
D: TRBD1
V: TRBV5-1
size: few
J: TRBJ1-1

CDR3: CASSSTGGYEQYF
DNA: TGCGCCAGCAGTTCGACAGGGGGGTACGAGCAGTACTTC
D: TRBD1
V: TRBV5-1
size: many
J: TRBJ2-7

CDR3: CASSFGTKETQYF
DNA: TGTGCCAGCAGCTTCGGGACTAAGGAGACCCAGTACTTC
D: TRBD2
V: TRBV11-2
size: few
J: TRBJ2-5

CDR3: CASMSAGVSEQYF
DNA: TGTGCCAGCATGTCGGCAGGGGTGAGCGAGCAGTACTTC
D: .
V: TRBV2
size: few
J: TRBJ2-7

CDR3: CASSLHLLGNNEQYF
DNA: TGCGCCAGCAGCTTACACCTCCTTGGTAATAACGAGCAGTACTTC
D: .
V: TRBV5-1
size: .
J: TRBJ2-7

CDR3: CASSLDTATNEKLFF
DNA: TGCGCCAGCAGCTTGGACACGGCAACTAATGAAAAACTGTTTTTT
D: .
V: TRBV5-1
size: once
J: TRBJ1-4

CDR3: CSALRDSNQPQHF
DNA: TGCAGTGCCCTGAGGGACTCCAATCAGCCCCAGCATTTT
D: .
V: TRBV20-1
size: .
J: TRBJ1-5

CDR3: CASSLSGSGRMNTGELFF
DNA: TGCGCCAGCAGCTTGAGTGGTAGCGGGAGGATGAACACCGGGGAGCTGTTTTTT
D: TRBD2
V: TRBV5-1
size: .
J: TRBJ2-2

CDR3: CSAPTGGRLYEQYF
DNA: TGCAGTGCACCGACAGGGGGCCGGTTGTACGAGCAGTACTTC
D: TRBD1
V: TRBV20-1
size: .
J: TRBJ2-7

CDR3: CASSPHKTDTQYF
DNA: TGTGCCAGCAGTCCGCACAAAACAGATACGCAGTATTTT
D: .
V: TRBV12-3/TRBV12-4
size: many
J: TRBJ2-3

CDR3: CASSLTGGNYNEQFF
DNA: TGTGCCAGCAGCTTAACGGGGGGGAACTACAATGAGCAGTTCTTC
D: TRBD2
V: TRBV11-2
size: many
J: TRBJ2-1

CDR3: CASSVGKNQPQHF
DNA: TGTGCCAGCAGCGTGGGGAAGAATCAGCCCCAGCATTTT
D: .
V: TRBV9
size: .
J: TRBJ1-5

CDR3: CAISESRLEEAFF
DNA: TGTGCCATCAGTGAGTCGAGGTTGGAAGAAGCTTTCTTT
D: .
V: TRBV10-3
size: .
J: TRBJ1-1

CDR3: CAISGSDRQQETQYF
DNA: TGTGCCATCAGTGGCTCGGACAGGCAACAAGAGACCCAGTACTTC
D: TRBD1
V: TRBV10-3
size: few
J: TRBJ2-5

CDR3: CASSLGAYQETQYF
DNA: TGCGCCAGCAGCTTGGGGGCGTACCAAGAGACCCAGTACTTC
D: .
V: TRBV5-1
size: many
J: TRBJ2-5

CDR3: CAITMGGGGYTF
DNA: TGTGCCATCACCATGGGTGGGGGCGGCTACACCTTC
D: .
V: TRBV6-1
size: .
J: TRBJ1-2

CDR3: CASSPLTGQDTEAFF
DNA: TGTGCCAGCAGTCCATTGACCGGGCAGGACACTGAAGCTTTCTTT
D: .
V: TRBV6-1
size: .
J: TRBJ1-1

CDR3: CASSLTTEQYF
DNA: TGTGCCAGCAGCTTAACCACTGAGCAGTACTTC
D: .
V: TRBV11-2
size: .
J: TRBJ2-7

CDR3: CASSLNRDSYEQYF
DNA: TGTGCCAGCAGCTTGAATAGAGACTCCTACGAGCAGTACTTC
D: .
V: TRBV2
size: .
J: TRBJ2-7

CDR3: CASSLGAHTGELFF
DNA: TGTGCCAGCAGCTTGGGGGCTCACACCGGGGAGCTGTTTTTT
D: .
V: TRBV7-8
size: few
J: TRBJ2-2

CDR3: CASKTTTSSYEQYF
DNA: TGCGCCAGCAAAACCACAACCAGCTCCTACGAGCAGTACTTC
D: .
V: TRBV5-1
size: once
J: TRBJ2-7

CDR3: CASSYPRVGNEQYF
DNA: TGTGCCAGCAGCTACCCCCGGGTTGGGAACGAGCAGTACTTC
D: .
V: TRBV7-2
size: few
J: TRBJ2-7

CDR3: CATSVTGTGELFF
DNA: TGTGCCACCAGTGTCACAGGGACGGGGGAGCTGTTTTTT
D: .
V: TRBV24-1
size: few
J: TRBJ2-2

CDR3: CASKLGGSQYF
DNA: TGTGCCAGCAAACTTGGGGGTTCACAGTACTTC
D: .
V: TRBV7-2
size: few
J: TRBJ2-5

CDR3: CASSLGTRELYGYTF
DNA: TGTGCCAGCAGCCTCGGGACACGGGAACTCTATGGCTACACCTTC
D: .
V: TRBV9
size: few
J: TRBJ1-2

CDR3: CASSLYPATGAEAFF
DNA: TGCGCCAGCAGCTTGTATCCGGCGACGGGGGCTGAAGCTTTCTTT
D: .
V: TRBV5-1
size: .
J: TRBJ1-1

CDR3: CSAAGRGNEQFF
DNA: TGCAGTGCGGCGGGCAGGGGGAATGAGCAGTTCTTC
D: TRBD1
V: TRBV20-1
size: few
J: TRBJ2-1

CDR3: CASSPDGTGTYEQYF
DNA: TGTGCCAGCTCACCGGATGGGACAGGGACCTACGAGCAGTACTTC
D: TRBD1
V: TRBV18
size: few
J: TRBJ2-7

CDR3: CATSRVPARGYTF
DNA: TGTGCCACCAGCAGAGTGCCGGCAAGAGGCTACACCTTC
D: .
V: TRBV15
size: few
J: TRBJ1-2

CDR3: CASSLMGGQTYEQYF
DNA: TGTGCCAGCAGCTTGATGGGGGGACAGACCTACGAGCAGTACTTC
D: .
V: TRBV7-2
size: few
J: TRBJ2-7

CDR3: CSARDRDRVDTIYF
DNA: TGCAGTGCTAGAGACCGGGACAGGGTAGACACCATATATTTT
D: TRBD1
V: TRBV20-1
size: few
J: TRBJ1-3

CDR3: CASSYSKGGNGYTF
DNA: TGTGCCAGCAGTTACTCAAAGGGGGGGAATGGCTACACCTTC
D: .
V: TRBV6-5
size: few
J: TRBJ1-2

CDR3: CASSLRRGSVTGELFF
DNA: TGTGCCAGCAGCTTGCGGCGAGGGAGTGTCACCGGGGAGCTGTTTTTT
D: .
V: TRBV7-3
size: .
J: TRBJ2-2

CDR3: CASSQVSGRAYEQYF
DNA: TGTGCCAGCAGCCAAGTAAGCGGGAGGGCCTACGAGCAGTACTTC
D: TRBD2
V: TRBV3-1
size: .
J: TRBJ2-7

CDR3: CASSFQGLNTEAFF
DNA: TGTGCCAGCAGTTTTCAGGGCTTGAACACTGAAGCTTTCTTT
D: .
V: TRBV27
size: many
J: TRBJ1-1

CDR3: CASSQDLPYRMNTEAFF
DNA: TGTGCCAGCAGCCAAGACCTGCCGTACAGGATGAACACTGAAGCTTTCTTT
D: .
V: TRBV3-1
size: many
J: TRBJ1-1

CDR3: CASSPRDGRLKGVTEAFF
DNA: TGTGCCAGTAGTCCACGGGACGGAAGACTTAAAGGAGTCACTGAAGCTTTCTTT
D: .
V: TRBV19
size: .
J: TRBJ1-1

CDR3: CASSYTTGRRNTEAFF
DNA: TGTGCCAGCAGTTATACCACGGGACGTCGGAACACTGAAGCTTTCTTT
D: .
V: TRBV12-3/TRBV12-4
size: many
J: TRBJ1-1

CDR3: CASSIGGDGTSYSNQPQHF
DNA: TGTGCCAGCAGTATTGGGGGGGACGGGACATCCTATAGCAATCAGCCCCAGCATTTT
D: .
V: TRBV5-6
size: .
J: TRBJ1-5

CDR3: CASSQVLASNEQYF
DNA: TGCGCCAGCAGCCAAGTGCTCGCTAGCAACGAGCAGTACTTC
D: .
V: TRBV4-1
size: few
J: TRBJ2-7

CDR3: CASSPGEGLVYTIYF
DNA: TGCGCCAGCAGCCCGGGTGAGGGGCTCGTATACACCATATATTTT
D: .
V: TRBV5-1
size: .
J: TRBJ1-3

CDR3: CASSSRVGTSVYNEQFF
DNA: TGTGCCAGCAGCAGCCGAGTCGGGACTAGCGTTTACAATGAGCAGTTCTTC
D: TRBD2
V: TRBV13
size: few
J: TRBJ2-1

CDR3: CASSVAQPQHF
DNA: TGTGCCAGCAGTGTGGCTCAGCCCCAGCATTTT
D: .
V: TRBV2
size: few
J: TRBJ1-5

CDR3: CASSLIKGNEQFF
DNA: TGTGCCAGCAGCTTAATAAAGGGCAATGAGCAGTTCTTC
D: .
V: TRBV7-3
size: few
J: TRBJ2-1

CDR3: CSARESGYGYTF
DNA: TGCAGTGCTAGAGAGTCAGGCTATGGCTACACCTTC
D: .
V: TRBV20-1
size: .
J: TRBJ1-2

CDR3: CSASPWGSRYEQYF
DNA: TGCAGTGCCAGTCCCTGGGGGAGTCGGTACGAGCAGTACTTC
D: .
V: TRBV20-1
size: few
J: TRBJ2-7

CDR3: CASKFGTGANSPLHF
DNA: TGTGCCAGCAAGTTTGGGACAGGGGCCAATTCACCCCTCCACTTT
D: TRBD1
V: TRBV12-3/TRBV12-4
size: many
J: TRBJ1-6

CDR3: CASSLGGTSGNTIYF
DNA: TGTGCCAGCAGTTTGGGTGGAACCTCTGGAAACACCATATATTTT
D: .
V: TRBV12-3/TRBV12-4
size: .
J: TRBJ1-3

CDR3: CSALTPDRAYNEQFF
DNA: TGCAGTGCTTTAACCCCTGACAGGGCCTACAATGAGCAGTTCTTC
D: TRBD1
V: TRBV20-1
size: few
J: TRBJ2-1

CDR3: CASSGAGLNEKLFF
DNA: TGCGCCAGCAGCGGGGCAGGCCTTAATGAAAAACTGTTTTTT
D: .
V: TRBV5-1
size: few
J: TRBJ1-4